In this sample, the clone carrying this T cell receptor (beta chain) turned up many times. What it binds is unknown. Two rounds of multiplex PCR amplified TCR beta CDR3 from genomic DNA. The use of primers specific to each TRBV and TRBJ gene characterized first-round PCR. One entry per CDR3 protein results from TCRdb running MiXCR on the multiplex PCR reads. The repertoire includes about 35,000 distinct CDR3 sequences, about 34% of them detected once, and over 15% sits in the top ten. Two time points each involved a draw of about 6 milliliters of peripheral blood. The sample comes from a study of prognosis after radiotherapy for stage I lung cancer. Study overall: Enrolled patients comprised some 13 with newly diagnosed primary stage I lung tumors and several with oligometastatic NSCLC after surgical resection of the primary tumor.

The CDR3 is 16 residues long. V shed 3 bases and J shed 2 bases, with 16 bases lying between them. The germline V gene has CDR1 KGHSH and CDR2 LQKENI. Findings and limits, study-wide: After stereotactic body radiation therapy, patients with later distant metastases showed lower Shannon entropy. There were reportedly differences in TRBV and TRBJ gene usage between patients with and without metastases.

The TCR comes from a donor over 45 with non-small cell lung cancer. Sequenced material: PBMCs, taken before or after stereotactic body radiation therapy (not recorded which). The chain joins TRBV18 to TRBJ1-1; D remains unclear. The CDR3 DNA reads TGTGCCAGCTCACCCAGGACCCCCTCTACCAACACTGAAGCTTTCTTT. Its translation is CASSPRTPSTNTEAFF. The full variable domain, with the rest looked up from reference TRBV18 and TRBJ1-1, is NAGVMQNPRHLVRRRGQEARLRCSPMKGHSHVYWYRQLPEEGLKFMVYLQKENIIDESGMPKERFSAEFPKEGPSILRIQQVVRGDSAAYFCASSPRTPSTNTEAFFGQGTRLTVV.